This T cell receptor (beta chain) was identified during a study of CD8 T cells in ankylosing spondylitis. Study findings and constraints: Reactive arthritis synovial fluid and blood previously showed some of these motif variants. A motif of seven or eight highly homologous TCR beta variants was seen as apparently characteristic of ankylosing spondylitis blood. Reportedly, matched ankylosing spondylitis synovial fluid was significantly enriched for disease-linked clones.

This clonotype was seen only a few times. The antigen remains undetermined. The trim removed 3 bases at V and 0 bases at J, leaving 4 bases unmatched. The CDR3 is 16 amino acids. Germline loops: CDR1 ENHRY, CDR2 SYGVKD. A quantitative 5'-RACE method, one with molecular barcodes, was used to make TCR beta libraries. TCRdb fed the 5' RACE reads into MiXCR, producing one record per CDR3 protein. Among around 390,000 distinct CDR3 sequences listed, 20% to 25% were seen once. This TCR was sampled from a male donor with ankylosing spondylitis. The V gene is TRBV10-3, the J gene TRBJ2-1, with 8 nucleotides matching TRBD2. The source material was blood, either unsorted or a sorted T cell fraction (not recorded which). In DNA, the CDR3 is TGTGCCATCAGTGACCAGCGGGGGAGCTCCTACAATGAGCAGTTCTTC. It yields the protein CAISDQRGSSYNEQFF.